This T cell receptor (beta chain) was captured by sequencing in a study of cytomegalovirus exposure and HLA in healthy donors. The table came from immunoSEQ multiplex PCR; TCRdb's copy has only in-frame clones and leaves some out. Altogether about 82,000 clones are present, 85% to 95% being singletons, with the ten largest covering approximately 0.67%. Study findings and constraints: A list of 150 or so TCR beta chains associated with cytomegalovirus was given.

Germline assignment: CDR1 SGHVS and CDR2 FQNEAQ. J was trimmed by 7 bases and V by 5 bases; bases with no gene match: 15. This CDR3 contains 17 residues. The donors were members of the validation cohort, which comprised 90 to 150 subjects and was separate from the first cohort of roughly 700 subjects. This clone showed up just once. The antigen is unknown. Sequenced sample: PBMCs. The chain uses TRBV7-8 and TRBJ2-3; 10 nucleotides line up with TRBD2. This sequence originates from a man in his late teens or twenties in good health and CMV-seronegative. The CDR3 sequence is CASSPQRVAGGLNTQYF. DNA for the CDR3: TGTGCCAGCAGCCCCCAGAGAGTAGCGGGGGGATTGAATACGCAGTATTTT.